Detailed here is one TCR beta chain. Its antigen is unknown. This entry is derived from a study of CD8+CD57+ T cells in acquired aplastic anemia. Across the study: Sequencing produced an average of roughly 11 million reads per healthy donor for CD4+ cells.

Genomic DNA, serving as template, underwent TCR beta VDJ and CDR3 profiling. TCRdb called the reads again in MiXCR, with one record for every CDR3 protein. The repertoire has about 200,000 distinct CDR3 sequences, about 37% of them found once; the top ten carry around 1.1%. CDR1 DFQATT and CDR2 SNEGSKA come from the germline V gene (reference sequence). The CDR3 spans 12 residues. Trimming shortened V by 6 bases and J by 5 bases, and 13 bases separated the two germline ends. Study findings and constraints: Sharing between patients and controls was observed for some 27 CD8+ CDR3 sequences.

The chain uses TRBV20-1 and TRBJ2-5; D unresolved. Material: sorted CD4+, CD8+, or CD8+CD57+ T cells (not recorded which) from PBMCs. The source of this sequence is a human donor in good health, serving as a control. The CDR3 loop is CSAMTGQETQYF. As DNA, the CDR3 is TGCAGTGCGATGACCGGGCAGGAGACCCAGTACTTC.